Below are 28 T cell receptor beta chains sequenced from a single sample in a study of blood T cell repertoires in COVID-19. TCRdb's copy holds only in-frame clones and misses some; the assay was immunoSEQ multiplex PCR. Of fewer than 90,000 clones listed, around 88% are singletons. The sequencing sample was made of peripheral blood. These receptors all come from a man in his sixties with acute or convalescent COVID-19.

The rearrangement links TRBV28 to TRBJ2-3, with unresolved D. Trimming removed 1 base at V and 4 bases at J, with 9 bases between. CDR1 MDHEN and CDR2 SYDVKM come from the germline V gene. The CDR3 has 14 amino acids. CDR3 coding DNA: TGTGCCAGCAGTTTATACAGATATGCAGATACGCAGTATTTT. It specifies CASSLYRYADTQYF.

This clone showed up just a few times. The rearrangement uses TRBV6-1 and TRBJ1-6; D is possibly TRBD1 (5 bases). This CDR3 contains 15 residues. Trimming left V 3 bases short and J 3 bases short, with 9 bases between. Germline CDR1 MNHNS, CDR2 SASEGT. The CDR3 DNA reads TGTGCCAGCAGTGAGGCCCAGGGCTATAATTCACCCCTCCACTTT. It specifies CASSEAQGYNSPLHF.

This sequence joins TRBV3-1 (or the pseudogene TRBV3-2) and TRBJ1-5; the D gene is possibly TRBD1 (5 bases). The CDR3 runs 14 residues. The germline CDR1 and CDR2 sequences are LGHDT and YNNKEL (reference sequence). Trimming shortened V by 0 bases and J by 5 bases, and 8 bases separated the two germline ends. CDR3 nucleotides: TGTGCCAGCAGCCAAGATTTAGGGGATCAGCCCCAGCATTTT. This sequence encodes CASSQDLGDQPQHF.

This sequence joins TRBV18 and TRBJ1-1; 8 positions agree with TRBD1. The V gene end was trimmed by 0 bases and the J gene end by 1 base; junction bases not matched to a gene: 1. Germline values: CDR1 KGHSH, CDR2 LQKENI. This CDR3 is 15 amino acids long. The CDR3 region is CASSPPQGANTEAFF. CDR3 DNA sequence: TGTGCCAGCTCACCACCGCAGGGGGCGAACACTGAAGCTTTCTTT.

The chain uses TRBV19 and TRBJ1-1, with a tentative D call TRBD1 (5 bases). Germline V gene data show CDR1 as LNHDA and CDR2 as SQIVND (reference sequence). V was trimmed by 0 bases and J by 10 bases, leaving 15 bases between them. CDR3 length: 14 amino acids. The CDR3 DNA reads TGTGCCAGTAGTATAGACAGGGCCCGAGGTGCAGCTTTCTTT. Protein: CASSIDRARGAAFF.

This clone was found a few times. This chain links TRBV7-7 with TRBJ2-3, with 10 bases fitting TRBD2. Germline V gene data show CDR1 as SSHAT and CDR2 as FNYEAQ (reference sequence). The CDR3 runs to 16 residues. With 5 bases clipped from V and 3 bases from J, the junction kept 8 bases outside the gene matches. CDR3 in DNA: TGTGCCAGCAGCGAAGGGACTAGCGACGGGACAGATACGCAGTATTTT. Amino acid sequence: CASSEGTSDGTDTQYF.

This sequence joins TRBV11-3 and TRBJ2-5, with 11 bases identical to TRBD1. The germline V gene has CDR1 SGHNT and CDR2 YENEEA. The trim removed 4 bases at V and 5 bases at J, leaving 6 bases unmatched. This CDR3 is built from 15 residues. The CDR3 here is CASSYGTGGGETQYF. The CDR3 DNA reads as TGTGCCAGCAGCTACGGGACAGGGGGTGGTGAGACCCAGTACTTC. Drawing the rest from reference TRBV11-3 and TRBJ2-5, the complete variable domain is EAGVVQSPRYKIIEKKQPVAFWCNPISGHNTLYWYLQNLGQGPELLIRYENEEAVDDSQLPKDRFSAERLKGVDSTLKIQPAELGDSAVYLCASSYGTGGGETQYFGPGTRLLVL.

The chain carries TRBV11-2 and TRBJ2-7; possible D gene TRBD2, 6 bases. From germline, CDR1 is SGHAT and CDR2 FQNNGV. Deletions cut 2 bases from V and 0 bases from J, with 11 bases between. The CDR3 has 15 amino acids. CDR3 bases: TGTGCCAGCAGCTTAAGTGTGGGGGGCTCCTACGAGCAGTACTTC. Protein: CASSLSVGGSYEQYF.

The J gene is TRBJ2-3, the V gene TRBV7-3; 7 bases align to TRBD2. Trimming cost V 4 bases and J 4 bases; bases outside gene matches: 11. From germline, CDR1 is SGHTA and CDR2 FQGTGA. The CDR3 has 16 amino acids. Written as DNA, the CDR3 is TGTGCCAGCAGCTCAATAGCGGGCCCGAGGGCAGATACGCAGTATTTT. This encodes CASSSIAGPRADTQYF.

This chain uses TRBV11-3 with TRBJ1-1; 10 bases fit TRBD1. Per the germline V gene, CDR1 is SGHNT and CDR2 is YENEEA. CDR3 length: 16 residues. V dropped 5 bases and J dropped 7; count of bases not matched to a gene: 13. The CDR3 DNA reads as TGTGCCAGCAGCCCCCGCGCGGGACAGGGGTTGCATGAAGCTTTCTTT. Its protein product is CASSPRAGQGLHEAFF.

The rearrangement joins TRBV3-1 (or the pseudogene TRBV3-2) to TRBJ1-2; maybe TRBD1 (6 bases). Per the germline V gene, CDR1 is LGHDT and CDR2 is YNNKEL (reference sequence). This CDR3 is built from 15 residues. Trimming stripped 4 bases from V and 4 bases from J, with 16 bases between. The CDR3 region has the DNA TGTGCCAGCAGCCCATCTCGGGGGGCTCTCTATGGCTACACCTTC. Protein product: CASSPSRGALYGYTF.

The chain carries TRBV29-1 and TRBJ2-5; 14 bases are shared with TRBD2. This CDR3 contains 19 residues. Germline CDR1 SQVTM, CDR2 ANQGSEA. The junction had 16 bases not matched to a gene; V was cut back by 6 bases and J by 1 base. This CDR3 reads CSVDGLAGGSNIPQETQYF. CDR3 DNA: TGCAGCGTCGACGGACTAGCGGGGGGATCAAATATTCCCCAAGAGACCCAGTACTTC.

This clone has just one count. The CDR3 DNA is TGCGCCAGCAGGCTGGGAGGTCAGGGTGGGTACGAGCAGTACTTC. This encodes CASRLGGQGGYEQYF. The rearrangement links TRBV10-2 to TRBJ2-7; D may be TRBD2 (6 bases). The CDR3 has 15 residues. Looked up from germline, CDR1 is WSHSY and CDR2 is SAAADI. Trimming removed 6 bases from V and 4 bases from J, with 19 bases in between.

V and J are TRBV2 and TRBJ1-6; D gene ambiguous. This CDR3 contains 13 residues. In germline, CDR1 is SNHLY, CDR2 FYNNEI. Between the trimmed V and J ends, which lost 5 bases and 5 bases, there was a span of 7 bases. The CDR3 sequence is CASSTEDNSPLHF. As DNA, the CDR3 is TGTGCCAGCAGTACAGAAGATAATTCACCCCTCCACTTT.

This chain links TRBV5-6 with TRBJ1-4; D ambiguous. The CDR3 is 14 residues long. Germline CDR1 and CDR2: SGHDT and YYEEEE. With 2 bases removed from V and 5 bases from J, the gap between germline ends came to 10 bases. CDR3 amino acids: CASSLGSRNEKLFF. The DNA of the CDR3 is TGTGCCAGCAGCTTAGGTTCGCGGAATGAAAAACTGTTTTTT. The whole variable domain, remainder taken from reference TRBV5-6 and TRBJ1-4, is DAGVTQSPTHLIKTRGQQVTLRCSPKSGHDTVSWYQQALGQGPQFIFQYYEEEERQRGNFPDRFSGHQFPNYSSELNVNALLLGDSALYLCASSLGSRNEKLFFGSGTQLSVL.

In DNA, the CDR3 is TGTGCCTGGAGGACTACAGGGTTCAACGAGCAGTACTTC. It is translated as CAWRTTGFNEQYF. The chain employs TRBV30 and TRBJ2-7; weak D call: TRBD1 (6 bases). Germline V lookup: CDR1 GTSNPN, CDR2 SVGIG (reference sequence). V was shortened by 3 bases and J by 5 bases, with 14 bases between the two germline ends. The length of the CDR3 is 13 residues.

The DNA for the CDR3 is TGTGCCAGCATACCGGGACTAGCAGTCCACGAGCAGTACTTC. Its protein product is CASIPGLAVHEQYF. This chain joins TRBV6-5 and TRBJ2-7; TRBD2 matches at 9 bases. Losses at the gene ends were 7 bases for V and 5 bases for J; bases not matched to a gene: 9. Germline V gene lookup returns CDR1 MNHEY and CDR2 SVGAGI. The CDR3 extends over 14 amino acids.

This clone was seen a handful of times. As DNA, the CDR3 is TGTGCCAGTAACCGACCGGGACAGGGGGATGAAAAACTGTTTTTT. It translates to CASNRPGQGDEKLFF. The rearrangement uses TRBV19 and TRBJ1-4; TRBD1 aligns across 11 bases. CDR3 length equals 15 residues. In germline, CDR1 is LNHDA, CDR2 SQIVND (reference sequence). With 7 bases clipped from V and 6 bases from J, the junction kept 7 bases outside the gene matches.

The genes are TRBV6-1 and TRBJ2-7; D gene unclear. V was shortened by 0 bases and J by 3 bases, with 12 bases between the two germline ends. The CDR3 covers 15 residues. Germline assignment: CDR1 MNHNS and CDR2 SASEGT. The CDR3 reads CASSEALWRIYEQYF. The CDR3 DNA is TGTGCCAGCAGTGAAGCGCTCTGGCGGATCTACGAGCAGTACTTC.

Of note for this clone: The same CDR3 arises from other DNA sequences in this sample as well. The gene calls are TRBV5-1 and TRBJ2-5; D unresolved. Trimming took 4 bases from V and 1 from J, leaving 11 bases between them. The length of the CDR3 is 14 residues. Germline values: CDR1 SGHRS, CDR2 YFSETQ. The CDR3 loop is CASSPGGLQETQYF. Written as DNA, the CDR3 is TGCGCCAGCAGCCCTGGCGGCCTCCAAGAGACCCAGTACTTC.

The chain recombines TRBV28 with TRBJ1-2, with D possibly TRBD1 on 5 matching bases. V was trimmed by 5 bases and J by 2 bases, leaving 12 bases between them. Germline V gives CDR1 MDHEN, CDR2 SYDVKM. The CDR3 sequence is 14 residues long. CDR3 loop: CASSPRTLNYGYTF. In nucleotides, the CDR3 is TGTGCCAGCAGTCCGCGGACACTCAACTATGGCTACACCTTC.

CDR3 coding DNA: TGCGCCAGCAGCTTGGGCGGGACGGTCTACGAGCAGTACTTC. Translated: CASSLGGTVYEQYF. The chain joins TRBV5-1 to TRBJ2-7, with D tentatively TRBD2 (6 bases). The length of the CDR3 is 14 residues. Between the trimmed V and J ends, which lost 0 bases and 3 bases, there was a span of 10 bases. The germline gives CDR1 SGHRS, CDR2 YFSETQ.

This clone was observed once. The chain has TRBV5-6 and TRBJ1-2; 8 positions match TRBD1. After removal of 0 bases from V and 8 bases from J, the junction contained 6 bases not matched to a gene. Germline CDR1 is SGHDT and CDR2 is YYEEEE. The CDR3 has 14 residues. CDR3 sequence reads: CASSLGQGARGYTF. CDR3 DNA sequence: TGTGCCAGCAGCTTGGGTCAGGGGGCGAGAGGCTACACCTTC.

Only a few counts were recorded for this clone. The J gene is TRBJ2-1, the V gene TRBV24-1, with 9 bases fitting TRBD2. V lost 0 bases, J lost 8 bases, and 10 bases stayed unmatched. This CDR3 has 17 amino acids. CDR1 is KGHDR and CDR2 is SFDVKD in the germline V gene. The DNA of the CDR3 is TGTGCCACCAGTGATTTGCGGTTAGCGGGAGATGGCGATGAGCAGTTCTTC. Its translation: CATSDLRLAGDGDEQFF.

The rearrangement uses TRBV10-1 and TRBJ2-1, with D tentatively TRBD1 (5 bases). CDR1 is WNHNN, CDR2 SYGVQD, per germline (reference sequence). Trimming left V 7 bases short and J 3 bases short, with 13 bases between. The CDR3 contains 14 residues. CDR3 nucleotides: TGCGCCAGCATAGCCCAGGGCAGCTACAATGAGCAGTTCTTC. Protein sequence: CASIAQGSYNEQFF.

The chain is built from TRBV5-4 and TRBJ1-1; tentative D call: TRBD1 (5 bases). Germline assignment: CDR1 SGHNT and CDR2 YYREEE (reference sequence). CDR3 length equals 15 residues. V was trimmed by 0 bases and J by 0 bases, leaving 9 bases between them. CDR3 residues: CASSLGEGLNTEAFF. The DNA for the CDR3 is TGTGCCAGCAGCTTGGGGGAGGGGCTGAACACTGAAGCTTTCTTT.

The chain has TRBV30 and TRBJ1-4, with D possibly matching TRBD1 (6 bases). The CDR3 spans 15 residues. The germline gives CDR1 GTSNPN, CDR2 SVGIG (reference sequence). Trimming took off 3 bases at V and 1 base at J, with 12 bases between the two ends. This chain's CDR3 is CAWSKHRETNEKLFF. CDR3 bases: TGTGCCTGGAGCAAACACAGGGAAACTAATGAAAAACTGTTTTTT.

This sequence joins TRBV5-1 and TRBJ2-5; TRBD1 matches 9 bases. V gave up 4 bases and J gave up 1 base; unmatched junction bases: 5. This CDR3 is built from 15 residues. Germline CDR1 reads SGHRS; CDR2 reads YFSETQ. This CDR3 reads CASSPGQGPQETQYF. The CDR3 bases are TGCGCCAGCAGCCCTGGACAGGGGCCCCAAGAGACCCAGTACTTC.